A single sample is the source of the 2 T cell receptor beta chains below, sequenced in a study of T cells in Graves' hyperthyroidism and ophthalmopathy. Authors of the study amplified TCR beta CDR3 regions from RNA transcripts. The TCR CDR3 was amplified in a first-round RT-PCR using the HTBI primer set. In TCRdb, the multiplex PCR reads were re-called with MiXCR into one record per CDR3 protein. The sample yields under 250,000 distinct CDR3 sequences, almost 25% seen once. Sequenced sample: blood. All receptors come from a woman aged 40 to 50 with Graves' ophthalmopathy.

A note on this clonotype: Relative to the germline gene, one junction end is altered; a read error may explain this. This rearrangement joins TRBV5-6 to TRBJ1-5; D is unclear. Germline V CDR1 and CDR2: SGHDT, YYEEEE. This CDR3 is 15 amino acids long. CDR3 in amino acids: CASSYSAEWYQPQLF. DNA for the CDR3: TGTGCCAGCAGTTATAGCGCGGAATGGTATCAGCCCCAGCTTTTT.

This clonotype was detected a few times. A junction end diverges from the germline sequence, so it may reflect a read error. Here the CDR3 reads CAINPASGTRDREQYF. The CDR3 DNA reads TGTGCCATCAACCCCGCCTCCGGGACTAGGGATCGCGAGCAGTACTTT. The chain joins TRBV28 to TRBJ2-7; TRBD2 aligns across 8 bases. CDR3 length: 16 amino acids. Germline lookup yields CDR1 MDHEN and CDR2 SYDVKM.